These 27 T cell receptor beta chains were all obtained from the same sample, sequenced in a study of OX40 agonist ivuxolimab in advanced cancers. Repertoires were generated with immunoSEQ multiplex PCR, while TCRdb's copy carries only in-frame clones and drops some. The profile covers about 130,000 clones, with approximately 90% appearing a single time and roughly 0.85% taken by the ten largest. The sequences come from CD4+ or CD8+ T cells sorted from blood, collected in a trial of the OX40 agonist ivuxolimab. These receptors came from an adult with an advanced solid tumor such as melanoma, head and neck, liver or kidney cancer.

The chain uses TRBV21-1 and TRBJ2-2; the table assigns TRBD1, which was not confirmed against the DNA. TRBV21-1 is a pseudogene. The length of the CDR3 is 15 residues. CDR3 nucleotide sequence: TGTGCCAGCAGACAGGGTCTAACGAACACCGGGGAGCTGTTTTTT. Its protein is CASRQGLTNTGELFF.

The chain couples TRBV10-3 to TRBJ1-2, with D perhaps matching TRBD1 (5 bases). The germline gives CDR1 ENHRY, CDR2 SYGVKD. The V and J ends lost 4 bases and 8 bases respectively, with 23 bases between them. This CDR3 has 16 residues. CDR3 residues: CAISGVEGPQRKGYTF. The CDR3, as DNA: TGTGCCATCAGTGGGGTCGAGGGACCTCAAAGGAAGGGCTACACCTTC.

The V gene is TRBV28, the J gene TRBJ2-3; TRBD2 agrees at 13 bases. This CDR3 has 16 residues. J lost 5 bases, V lost 6 bases, and 8 bases had no gene match. CDR1 and CDR2 from the germline V gene are MDHEN and SYDVKM. The CDR3 sequence: CASRGGTSGIGDTQYF. As DNA, the CDR3 is TGTGCCAGCAGGGGTGGGACTAGCGGGATCGGAGATACGCAGTATTTT.

This clone has only a few counts. The genes are TRBV5-1 and TRBJ2-3, with 8 bases fitting TRBD1. Trimming cost V 4 bases and J 2 bases; bases outside gene matches: 6. The CDR3 runs to 15 residues. Germline V gene data show CDR1 as SGHRS and CDR2 as YFSETQ. Written as DNA, the CDR3 is TGCGCCAGCAGCATAGGACAGGGACTCACAGATACGCAGTATTTT. It is translated as CASSIGQGLTDTQYF.

The chain links TRBV6-5 to TRBJ2-2; 10 bases line up with TRBD1. This CDR3 is 14 amino acids long. Germline-derived CDR1 and CDR2 are MNHEY and SVGAGI. Trimming cost V 7 bases and J 4 bases; bases outside gene matches: 3. This CDR3 is CASIRDRGTGELFF. In nucleotides, the CDR3 is TGTGCCAGCATCAGGGACAGGGGCACCGGGGAGCTGTTTTTT.

The V and J genes are TRBV18 and TRBJ1-3; 9 positions agree with TRBD1. The V gene's germline CDR1 is KGHSH and CDR2 LQKENI. The CDR3 has 15 residues. J was trimmed by 4 bases and V by 5 bases; bases with no gene match: 6. The CDR3 sequence: CASSSQGARGNTIYF. As DNA, the CDR3 is TGTGCCAGCTCATCACAGGGGGCAAGAGGAAACACCATATATTTT.

The rearrangement links TRBV15 to TRBJ2-1; 8 bases align to TRBD2. Germline V gene lookup returns CDR1 LNHNV and CDR2 YYDKDF (reference sequence). The CDR3 runs to 15 residues. Trimming cost V 4 bases and J 0 bases; bases outside gene matches: 2. The CDR3 DNA follows: TGTGCCACCAGCACCGGGACTAGCTCCTACAATGAGCAGTTCTTC. This codes for CATSTGTSSYNEQFF. Based on the CDR3 plus reference TRBV15 and TRBJ2-1, the full variable domain is DAMVIQNPRYQVTQFGKPVTLSCSQTLNHNVMYWYQQKSSQAPKLLFHYYDKDFNNEADTPDNFQSRRPNTSFCFLDIRSPGLGDTAMYLCATSTGTSSYNEQFFGPGTRLTVL.

This chain connects TRBV5-1 to TRBJ2-5; D may correspond to TRBD1 or TRBD2 (5 bases each). V gave up 0 bases and J gave up 5 bases, with 11 bases separating them. CDR3 length equals 14 residues. The V gene's germline CDR1 is SGHRS and CDR2 YFSETQ. CDR3 in amino acids: CASSLGRGTETQYF. The CDR3 DNA is TGCGCCAGCAGCTTGGGTCGGGGCACGGAGACCCAGTACTTC.

This chain uses TRBV10-1 with TRBJ2-7; 7 bases map to TRBD1. CDR1 is WNHNN and CDR2 is SYGVQD in the germline V gene (reference sequence). Trimming at V came to 3 bases and at J to 5 bases, leaving 7 bases not matched to a gene. This CDR3 has 14 amino acids. In nucleotides, the CDR3 is TGCGCCAGCAGTGAATCACAGGGGTGGGACGAGCAGTACTTC. It codes for CASSESQGWDEQYF.

V usage is TRBV6-5 and J usage is TRBJ1-6; weak D call: TRBD1 (6 bases). Trimming removed 0 bases from V and 7 bases from J, with 13 bases in between. This CDR3 region has 16 residues. Germline V lookup: CDR1 MNHEY, CDR2 SVGAGI. CDR3 coding DNA: TGTGCCAGCAGTTACTCGACGGGACAAGGGAATTCACCCCTCCACTTT. It specifies CASSYSTGQGNSPLHF.

This chain connects TRBV19 to TRBJ2-6; perhaps TRBD1 as D (6 bases). This CDR3 is 15 amino acids long. Germline lookup yields CDR1 LNHDA and CDR2 SQIVND (reference sequence). DNA for the CDR3: TGTGCGACGCGCAGGGGCGATTCTGGGGCCAACGTCCTGACTTTC. The encoded protein is CATRRGDSGANVLTF. Looking up the rest from reference TRBV19 and TRBJ2-6 gives the full variable domain: DGGITQSPKYLFRKEGQNVTLSCEQNLNHDAMYWYRQDPGQGLRLIYYSQIVNDFQKGDIAEGYSVSREKKESFPLTVTSAQKNPTAFYLCATRRGDSGANVLTFGAGSRLTVL.

The chain couples TRBV10-3 to TRBJ1-1; 11 bases match TRBD1. This CDR3 comprises 14 residues. The J segment lost 5 bases and the V segment lost 4 bases, leaving 3 bases of the junction unmatched. Looked up from germline, CDR1 is ENHRY and CDR2 is SYGVKD. The CDR3 DNA reads as TGTGCCATCAGTGTTGGGACAGGGGGAACTGAAGCTTTCTTT. It is translated as CAISVGTGGTEAFF.

This rearrangement joins TRBV9 to TRBJ2-3; 10 bases map to TRBD2. The germline V gene has CDR1 SGDLS and CDR2 YYNGEE. The trim removed 4 bases at V and 0 bases at J, leaving 11 bases unmatched. The CDR3 sequence is 18 residues long. CDR3: CASSPRRGLATSTDTQYF. CDR3 bases: TGTGCCAGCAGCCCCCGACGGGGACTAGCGACTAGCACAGATACGCAGTATTTT.

This clone was seen just once. The chain joins TRBV28 to TRBJ1-5; D unresolved. This CDR3 comprises 17 residues. Per the germline V gene, CDR1 is MDHEN and CDR2 is SYDVKM. With 6 bases removed from V and 0 bases from J, the gap between germline ends came to 18 bases. The CDR3 DNA sequence: TGTGCCAGCAGCGATATACTGAGGACGGATAGCAATCAGCCCCAGCATTTT. The encoded protein is CASSDILRTDSNQPQHF.

V and J are TRBV6-6 and TRBJ2-7, with TRBD2 matching 9 bases. The CDR3 is 15 amino acids. Germline V gene sequence: CDR1 MNHNY, CDR2 SVGAGI (reference sequence). Losses at the gene ends were 7 bases for V and 7 bases for J; bases not matched to a gene: 14. The CDR3 protein is CASNSRLADPGEQYF. The CDR3, as DNA: TGTGCCAGCAATAGCAGACTAGCGGATCCGGGGGAGCAGTACTTC.

The chain joins TRBV14 to TRBJ1-3; tentative D call: TRBD1 (6 bases). Trimming took off 10 bases at V and 0 bases at J, with 16 bases between the two ends. CDR3 length: 15 amino acids. The germline V gene has CDR1 SGHDN and CDR2 FVKESK. The CDR3 spells CATLGHLGSGNTIYF. The CDR3 nucleotides are TGTGCCACATTGGGACATTTAGGCTCTGGAAACACCATATATTTT.

This chain links TRBV11-3 with TRBJ2-7; no clear D gene. Trimming shortened V by 4 bases and J by 6 bases, and 10 bases separated the two germline ends. This CDR3 region has 12 residues. From germline, CDR1 is SGHNT and CDR2 YENEEA. CDR3 sequence reads: CASSYSRLEQYF. Here the CDR3 DNA reads TGTGCCAGCAGCTATTCCAGGCTCGAGCAGTACTTC. Using reference TRBV11-3 and TRBJ2-7 for the parts outside the CDR3, the full variable domain is EAGVVQSPRYKIIEKKQPVAFWCNPISGHNTLYWYLQNLGQGPELLIRYENEEAVDDSQLPKDRFSAERLKGVDSTLKIQPAELGDSAVYLCASSYSRLEQYFGPGTRLTVT.

The chain joins TRBV5-4 to TRBJ2-7; 10 bases match TRBD2. J gave up 0 bases and V 4 bases, and 7 bases lay outside the gene matches. The germline gives CDR1 SGHNT, CDR2 YYREEE (reference sequence). The CDR3 length is 16 residues. In DNA form, the CDR3 reads TGTGCCAGCAGCCCGCAAGCGGGAGGGCCCTCCTACGAGCAGTACTTC. Amino acids: CASSPQAGGPSYEQYF.

The chain has TRBV28 and TRBJ1-1; the D is unclear. The CDR3 loop spans 13 amino acids. The V end was cut by 6 bases, the J end by 3 bases, with 11 bases between. Germline CDR1 reads MDHEN; CDR2 reads SYDVKM. CDR3 in DNA: TGTGCCAGCAGGTTGCGGGTGTACACTGAAGCTTTCTTT. It is translated as CASRLRVYTEAFF.

The chain employs TRBV7-3 and TRBJ2-7, with TRBD2 as a possible D gene (7 bases). CDR3 length: 13 residues. Germline loops: CDR1 SGHTA, CDR2 FQGTGA. Deletions cut 2 bases from V and 12 bases from J, with 17 bases between. The CDR3 DNA follows: TGTGCCAGCAGCTTATCGGCGGGGGCGGGAGTGTACTTC. Encoded protein: CASSLSAGAGVYF.

The genes are TRBV7-2 and TRBJ2-2, with TRBD1 as a possible D gene (5 bases). Germline CDR1 reads SGHTA; CDR2 reads FQGNSA. The CDR3 is 15 residues long. V was trimmed by 2 bases and J by 1 base, leaving 8 bases between them. In DNA form, the CDR3 reads TGTGCCAGCAGCTTAACAGGAAGGAACACCGGGGAGCTGTTTTTT. This translates into CASSLTGRNTGELFF.

The V call is TRBV6-5, the J call TRBJ2-7, with 8 bases that match TRBD2. The CDR3 is 15 residues long. The junction had 10 bases not matched to a gene; V was cut back by 5 bases and J by 4 bases. Germline assignment: CDR1 MNHEY and CDR2 SVGAGI. This CDR3 reads CASSAEAGVSYEQYF. Here the CDR3 DNA reads TGTGCCAGCAGTGCCGAAGCGGGAGTTTCTTACGAGCAGTACTTC.

This chain uses TRBV2 with TRBJ1-5; D is uncertain. Germline CDR1 reads SNHLY; CDR2 reads FYNNEI. Trimming shortened V by 2 bases and J by 7 bases, and 12 bases separated the two germline ends. The CDR3 contains 14 residues. The CDR3 region has the DNA TGTGCCAGCAGTGAAAATGGGAGACGGCAGCCCCAGCATTTT. Residues: CASSENGRRQPQHF.

Only one count was recorded for this clone. The chain is built from TRBV4-1 and TRBJ2-1; no definite D call. Trimming left V 1 base short and J 6 bases short, with 22 bases between. The CDR3 totals 18 residues. Looked up from germline, CDR1 is MGHRA and CDR2 is YSYEKL. The CDR3 sequence is CASSQADMGFSFGNEQFF. The CDR3 DNA follows: TGCGCCAGCAGCCAAGCCGACATGGGGTTCTCCTTTGGCAATGAGCAGTTCTTC.

The rearrangement links TRBV6-5 to TRBJ2-1; D may be TRBD1 or TRBD2 (5 bases each). CDR1 and CDR2 from the germline V gene are MNHEY and SVGAGI. This CDR3 has 13 amino acids. Trimming stripped 4 bases from V and 5 bases from J, with 9 bases between. The DNA for the CDR3 is TGTGCCAGCAGTTTTCTGGGGGACAATGAGCAGTTCTTC. This translates into CASSFLGDNEQFF.

J is TRBJ2-7 and V is TRBV12-5; D is possibly TRBD2 (5 bases). CDR1 and CDR2 (germline): LGHNT, FRNRAP. Trimming stripped 4 bases from V and 5 bases from J, with 9 bases between. CDR3 length equals 12 residues. This chain's CDR3 is CASGSPADEQYF. CDR3 coding DNA: TGTGCTAGTGGTTCCCCAGCGGACGAGCAGTACTTC.

CDR3 sequence: CASSLGEQVLNTEAFF. CDR3 nucleotide sequence: TGTGCCAGCAGCTTAGGGGAACAGGTTCTGAACACTGAAGCTTTCTTT. V is TRBV11-2 and J is TRBJ1-1; perhaps TRBD1 as D (5 bases). This CDR3 comprises 16 residues. V was cut by 1 base and J by 0 bases, with 12 bases left in between. Germline V lookup: CDR1 SGHAT, CDR2 FQNNGV.